The 18 T cell receptor beta chains in this list originate from one sample, sequenced in a study of cytomegalovirus exposure and HLA in healthy donors. Sequenced by immunoSEQ multiplex PCR; TCRdb stores in-frame clones only, minus some. The table lists around 70,000 clones, roughly 92% of them singletons. Sequencing was carried out using PBMCs. The receptor set was obtained from a woman aged 18-29 years in good health and CMV-seronegative.

This chain links TRBV5-5 with TRBJ1-2; D may be TRBD1 (5 bases). In germline, CDR1 is SGHKS, CDR2 YYEKEE (reference sequence). Between the trimmed V and J ends, which lost 3 bases and 3 bases, there was a span of 9 bases. This CDR3 has 13 residues. The CDR3 is CASSSDTYYGYTF. The CDR3 DNA reads as TGTGCCAGCAGCTCGGACACCTACTATGGCTACACCTTC.

This chain uses TRBV27 with TRBJ2-7, with a possible D match to TRBD2 (6 bases). Trimming left V 3 bases short and J 2 bases short, with 14 bases between. Germline CDR1 is MNHEY and CDR2 is SMNVEV (reference sequence). The length of the CDR3 is 15 residues. Here the CDR3 DNA reads TGTGCCAGCAGTTTTGGAGGGAATCCTCCCTACGAGCAGTACTTC. Its translation is CASSFGGNPPYEQYF.

J is TRBJ1-5 and V is TRBV18; tentatively, D is TRBD1 (5 bases). Trimming removed 3 bases from V and 0 bases from J, with 9 bases in between. Germline lookup yields CDR1 KGHSH and CDR2 LQKENI. CDR3 length equals 15 residues. CDR3 sequence reads: CASSPAGVSNQPQHF. Written as DNA, the CDR3 is TGTGCCAGCTCACCGGCGGGGGTTAGCAATCAGCCCCAGCATTTT.

The chain combines TRBV6-5 with TRBJ2-1, with 8 positions matching TRBD2. The CDR3 totals 14 residues. After removal of 6 bases from V and 6 bases from J, the junction contained 7 bases not matched to a gene. CDR1 and CDR2 from the germline V gene are MNHEY and SVGAGI. This chain's CDR3 is CASRPGTRFNEQFF. The DNA of the CDR3 is TGTGCCAGCAGACCAGGGACTAGATTCAATGAGCAGTTCTTC.

The chain joins TRBV4-3 to TRBJ1-2; 7 bases are a match to TRBD1. Germline-derived CDR1 and CDR2 are LGHNA and YSLEER. The CDR3 runs to 14 residues. V dropped 2 bases and J dropped 8; count of bases not matched to a gene: 8. Here the CDR3 DNA reads TGCGCCAGCAGCCAACCTGACAGGGTGGGGGGCTACACCTTC. This encodes CASSQPDRVGGYTF.

In its sample, this clone was seen once. The chain joins TRBV6-1 to TRBJ2-3, with TRBD2 identical over 11 bases. Trimming cost V 0 bases and J 2 bases; bases outside gene matches: 7. This CDR3 region has 18 residues. CDR1 is MNHNS and CDR2 is SASEGT in the germline V gene. The CDR3 is CASSEAGASGGLTDTQYF. The CDR3 region has the DNA TGTGCCAGCAGTGAAGCGGGGGCTAGCGGGGGGCTCACAGATACGCAGTATTTT.

J is TRBJ1-2 and V is TRBV7-9, with TRBD1 matching over 8 bases. Germline V gene sequence: CDR1 SEHNR, CDR2 FQNEAQ (reference sequence). The CDR3 is 15 amino acids. V lost 5 bases to trimming and J lost 5 bases; unmatched junction nucleotides: 10. CDR3 bases: TGTGCCAGCAGCCAAGAGACAGGGGCTCCTTATGGCTACACCTTC. It is translated as CASSQETGAPYGYTF.

The V and J genes are TRBV5-1 and TRBJ2-7, with TRBD1 matching over 11 bases. There are 15 residues in the CDR3. The V gene's germline CDR1 is SGHRS and CDR2 YFSETQ. The V gene end was trimmed by 7 bases and the J gene end by 1 base; junction bases not matched to a gene: 7. The CDR3 sequence is CASALGQGASYEQYF. The CDR3, as DNA: TGCGCCAGCGCCCTTGGACAGGGGGCTTCCTACGAGCAGTACTTC. Looking up the rest from reference TRBV5-1 and TRBJ2-7 gives the full variable domain: KAGVTQTPRYLIKTRGQQVTLSCSPISGHRSVSWYQQTPGQGLQFLFEYFSETQRNKGNFPGRFSGRQFSNSRSEMNVSTLELGDSALYLCASALGQGASYEQYFGPGTRLTVT.

The chain employs TRBV19 and TRBJ2-1; 11 bases line up with TRBD1. Trimming removed 3 bases from V and 0 bases from J; junction bases left unmatched: 7. This CDR3 is 18 amino acids long. The germline V gene has CDR1 LNHDA and CDR2 SQIVND (reference sequence). The chain's CDR3 is CASSIPGQGVSSYNEQFF. The CDR3 DNA sequence: TGTGCCAGTAGTATTCCGGGACAGGGGGTGAGCTCCTACAATGAGCAGTTCTTC.

The genes are TRBV28 and TRBJ2-5; 13 bases map to TRBD2. CDR1 is MDHEN, CDR2 SYDVKM, per germline. The trim removed 4 bases at V and 5 bases at J, leaving 7 bases unmatched. The CDR3 extends over 16 amino acids. CDR3 protein: CASSSRLAGGVETQYF. DNA of the CDR3: TGTGCCAGCAGTTCTCGACTAGCGGGGGGAGTGGAGACCCAGTACTTC.

This clone is labeled as medium-sized. J is TRBJ1-1 and V is TRBV30; TRBD1 is a possible D gene (5 bases). In germline, CDR1 is GTSNPN, CDR2 SVGIG (reference sequence). V dropped 0 bases and J dropped 12 bases, with 14 bases sitting between them. There are 12 residues in the CDR3. DNA for the CDR3: TGTGCCTGGAGTGTAGTTAAGGGGCTTCCTTTCTTT. It codes for CAWSVVKGLPFF.

The chain combines TRBV28 with TRBJ1-1; 7 nucleotides match TRBD1. This CDR3 contains 14 residues. In germline, CDR1 is MDHEN, CDR2 SYDVKM. Trimming took 6 bases from V and 0 from J; bases not matched to a gene: 4. CDR3 protein: CASRMTGMNTEAFF. CDR3 DNA: TGTGCCAGCAGAATGACAGGGATGAACACTGAAGCTTTCTTT.

The chain combines TRBV2 with TRBJ1-5; 7 nucleotides agree with TRBD1. Trimming cost V 5 bases and J 0 bases; bases outside gene matches: 7. This CDR3 is built from 16 residues. CDR1 is SNHLY and CDR2 is FYNNEI in the germline V gene. The CDR3 sequence is CASSPLRDSSNQPQHF. The CDR3 coding sequence is TGTGCCAGCAGTCCTCTTCGGGACAGTAGCAATCAGCCCCAGCATTTT.

The chain couples TRBV7-6 to TRBJ2-1; 9 nucleotides align to TRBD1. Per the germline V gene, CDR1 is SGHVS and CDR2 is FNYEAQ. CDR3 length: 14 amino acids. The ends lost 5 bases at V and 14 bases at J; junction bases unmatched: 13. For the CDR3, the DNA is TGTGCCAGCAGCAGATCCGGGACAGGGAAGCCCGAGTTCTTC. Its protein product is CASSRSGTGKPEFF.

The rearrangement joins TRBV14 to TRBJ1-4, with D unclear. V was cut by 1 base and J by 7 bases, with 7 bases left in between. Germline values: CDR1 SGHDN, CDR2 FVKESK. This CDR3 contains 13 residues. The DNA for the CDR3 is TGTGCCAGCAGCCAAGGCGGAATTGAAAAACTGTTTTTT. Translated: CASSQGGIEKLFF.

V usage is TRBV28 and J usage is TRBJ2-7; TRBD1 aligns across 12 bases. Germline values: CDR1 MDHEN, CDR2 SYDVKM. J lost 0 bases, V lost 8 bases, and 8 bases had no gene match. CDR3 length: 16 residues. The CDR3 reads CASGAGTGGFSYEQYF. CDR3 DNA sequence: TGTGCCAGCGGGGCCGGGACAGGGGGCTTCTCCTACGAGCAGTACTTC.

V gene TRBV4-1 combines with J gene TRBJ2-1, with TRBD1 matching 8 bases. CDR1 MGHRA and CDR2 YSYEKL come from the germline V gene. V was clipped by 6 bases and J by 4 bases; unmatched bases: 8. CDR3 size: 15 residues. This CDR3 reads CASRHKQGVYNEQFF. CDR3 nucleotides: TGCGCCAGCAGACACAAACAGGGGGTGTACAATGAGCAGTTCTTC.

V is TRBV19 and J is TRBJ2-1; 7 bases fit TRBD1. The CDR3 has 13 amino acids. V was pared by 9 bases and J by 5 bases, with 7 bases of the junction left unmatched. From germline, CDR1 is LNHDA and CDR2 SQIVND (reference sequence). For the CDR3, the DNA is TGTGCCAGCAGGACCCAGGGGGACAATGAGCAGTTCTTC. This codes for CASRTQGDNEQFF.